This TCR beta chain was sequenced during a study of T-cell reconstitution after alpha-beta-depleted transplantation in children. Study observations and caveats: High day-60 TCRbeta diversity in some patients came from surviving recipient T cells and thymic progenitors. Expanded clones from the graft, numbering several hundred, reportedly supplied alpha-beta T cells about two months after transplant.

Construction of the TCRbeta library involved unique molecular identifiers. TCRdb recomputed calls from the PCR reads with MiXCR, one row per CDR3 protein. The table has 110,000 or so distinct CDR3 sequences, 5% to 8% seen once; the top ten hold less than 30%. This clonotype was counted many times. Its target is unknown. The sequencing used PBMCs, mostly from graft donor cells, collected 360 days after TCRalphabeta/CD19-depleted stem cell transplant. The receptor comes from a male patient aged 2-15 years who had a stem cell transplant for acute lymphoblastic leukemia, so the T cells may come from the graft donor.

The DNA for the CDR3 is TGTGCCAGCAGCTCCAGGGTCAACTTAGGGGAGACCCAGTACTTC. It is translated as CASSSRVNLGETQYF. The chain carries TRBV7-9 and TRBJ2-5; possibly TRBD1 for D (5 bases). The CDR3 is 15 residues long. V was trimmed by 4 bases and J by 5 bases, leaving 17 bases between them. Germline assignment: CDR1 SEHNR and CDR2 FQNEAQ (reference sequence). Combining the CDR3 with reference TRBV7-9 and TRBJ2-5 gives the whole variable domain DTGVSQNPRHKITKRGQNVTFRCDPISEHNRLYWYRQTLGQGPEFLTYFQNEAQLEKSRLLSDRFSAERPKGSFSTLEIQRTEQGDSAMYLCASSSRVNLGETQYFGPGTRLLVL.